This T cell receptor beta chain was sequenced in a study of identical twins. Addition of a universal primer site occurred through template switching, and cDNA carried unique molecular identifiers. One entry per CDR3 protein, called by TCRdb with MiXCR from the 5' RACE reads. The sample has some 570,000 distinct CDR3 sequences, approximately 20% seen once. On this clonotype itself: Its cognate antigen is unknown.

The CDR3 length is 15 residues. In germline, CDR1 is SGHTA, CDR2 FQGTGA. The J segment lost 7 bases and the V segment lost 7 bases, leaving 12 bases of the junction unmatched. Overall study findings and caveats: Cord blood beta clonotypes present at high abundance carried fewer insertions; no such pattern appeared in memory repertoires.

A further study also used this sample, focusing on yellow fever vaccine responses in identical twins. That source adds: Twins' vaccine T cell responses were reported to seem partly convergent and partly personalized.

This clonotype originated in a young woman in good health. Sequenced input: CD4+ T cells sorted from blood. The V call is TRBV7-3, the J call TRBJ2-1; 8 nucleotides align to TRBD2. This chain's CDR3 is CASTKERSGINEQFF. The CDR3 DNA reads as TGTGCCAGCACCAAGGAACGTAGCGGGATTAATGAGCAGTTCTTC.